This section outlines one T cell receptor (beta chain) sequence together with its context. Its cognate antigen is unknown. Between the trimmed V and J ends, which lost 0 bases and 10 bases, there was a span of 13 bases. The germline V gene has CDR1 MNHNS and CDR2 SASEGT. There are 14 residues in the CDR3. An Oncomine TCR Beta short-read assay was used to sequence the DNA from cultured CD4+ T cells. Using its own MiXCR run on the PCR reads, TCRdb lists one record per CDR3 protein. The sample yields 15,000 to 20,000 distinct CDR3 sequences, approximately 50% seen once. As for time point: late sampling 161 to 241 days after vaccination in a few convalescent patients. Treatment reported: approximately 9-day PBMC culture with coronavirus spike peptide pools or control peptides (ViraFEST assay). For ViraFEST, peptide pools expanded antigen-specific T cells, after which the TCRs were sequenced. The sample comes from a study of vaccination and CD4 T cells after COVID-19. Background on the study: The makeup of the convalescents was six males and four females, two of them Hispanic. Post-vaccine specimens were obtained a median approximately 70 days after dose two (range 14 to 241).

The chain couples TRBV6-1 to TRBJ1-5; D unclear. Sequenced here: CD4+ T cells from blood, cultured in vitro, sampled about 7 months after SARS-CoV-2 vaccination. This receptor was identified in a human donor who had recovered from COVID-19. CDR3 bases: TGTGCCAGCAGTGAAGCGCTCTCGGACCGACCCCAGCATTTT. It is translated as CASSEALSDRPQHF.